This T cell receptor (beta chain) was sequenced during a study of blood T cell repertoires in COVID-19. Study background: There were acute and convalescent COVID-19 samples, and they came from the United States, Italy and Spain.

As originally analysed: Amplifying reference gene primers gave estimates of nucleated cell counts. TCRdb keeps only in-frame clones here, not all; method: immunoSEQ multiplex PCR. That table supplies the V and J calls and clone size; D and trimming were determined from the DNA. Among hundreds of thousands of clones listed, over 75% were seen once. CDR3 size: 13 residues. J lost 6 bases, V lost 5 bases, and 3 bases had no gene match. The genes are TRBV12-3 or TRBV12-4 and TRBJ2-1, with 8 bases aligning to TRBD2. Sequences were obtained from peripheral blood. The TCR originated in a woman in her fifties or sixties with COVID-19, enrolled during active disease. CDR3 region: CASSGLALNEQFF. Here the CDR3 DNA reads TGTGCCAGCAGTGGACTAGCCCTCAATGAGCAGTTCTTC.